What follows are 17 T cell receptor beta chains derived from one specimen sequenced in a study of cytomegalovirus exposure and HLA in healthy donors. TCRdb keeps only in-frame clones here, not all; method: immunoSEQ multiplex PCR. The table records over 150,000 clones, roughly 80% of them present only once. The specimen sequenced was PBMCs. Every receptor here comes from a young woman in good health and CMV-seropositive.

CDR3 nucleotide sequence: TGTGCCAGCAGGCCAGGGGATTCGGGCTACACCTTC. Translation gives CASRPGDSGYTF. J is TRBJ1-2 and V is TRBV6-5; D might be TRBD1 (6 bases). This CDR3 has 12 residues. Germline CDR1 is MNHEY and CDR2 is SVGAGI. V was shortened by 6 bases and J by 8 bases, with 13 bases between the two germline ends.

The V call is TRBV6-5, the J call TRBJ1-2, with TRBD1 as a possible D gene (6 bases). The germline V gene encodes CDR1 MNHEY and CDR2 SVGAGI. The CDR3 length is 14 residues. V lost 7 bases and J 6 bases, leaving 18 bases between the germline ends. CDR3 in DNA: TGTGCCAGCACCATGGGCCGGGGGGCAGATGGCTACACCTTC. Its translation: CASTMGRGADGYTF.

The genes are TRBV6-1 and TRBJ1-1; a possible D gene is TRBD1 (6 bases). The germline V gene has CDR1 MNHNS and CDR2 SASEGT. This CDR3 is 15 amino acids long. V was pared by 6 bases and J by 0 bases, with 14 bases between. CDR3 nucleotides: TGTGCCAGCAGGCCCATAGGGGGTATGAACACTGAAGCTTTCTTT. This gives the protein CASRPIGGMNTEAFF.

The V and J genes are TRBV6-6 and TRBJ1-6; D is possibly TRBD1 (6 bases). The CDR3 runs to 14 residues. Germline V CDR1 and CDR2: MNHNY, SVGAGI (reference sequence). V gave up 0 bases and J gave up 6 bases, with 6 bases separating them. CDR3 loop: CASSYSGGNSPLHF. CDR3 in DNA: TGTGCCAGCAGTTACTCAGGGGGTAATTCACCCCTCCACTTT.

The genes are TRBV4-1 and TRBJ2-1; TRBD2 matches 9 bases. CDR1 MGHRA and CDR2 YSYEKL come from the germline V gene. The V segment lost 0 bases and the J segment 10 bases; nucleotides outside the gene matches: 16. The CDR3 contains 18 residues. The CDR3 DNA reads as TGCGCCAGCAGCCAAGATCGTTCAAAGGGCGGGGGGGCTCTCGAGCAGTTCTTC. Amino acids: CASSQDRSKGGGALEQFF.

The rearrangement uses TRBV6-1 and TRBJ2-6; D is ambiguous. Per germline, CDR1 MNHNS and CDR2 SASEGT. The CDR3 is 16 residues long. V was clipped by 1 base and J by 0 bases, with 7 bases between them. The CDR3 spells CASSEGLNSGANVLTF. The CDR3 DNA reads TGTGCCAGCAGTGAAGGACTGAACTCTGGGGCCAACGTCCTGACTTTC.

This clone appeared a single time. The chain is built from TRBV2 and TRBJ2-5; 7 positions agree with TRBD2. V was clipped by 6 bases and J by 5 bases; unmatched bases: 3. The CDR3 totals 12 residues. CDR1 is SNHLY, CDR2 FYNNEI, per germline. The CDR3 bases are TGTGCCAGCAGCCAGGGAGGGGAGACCCAGTACTTC. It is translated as CASSQGGETQYF.

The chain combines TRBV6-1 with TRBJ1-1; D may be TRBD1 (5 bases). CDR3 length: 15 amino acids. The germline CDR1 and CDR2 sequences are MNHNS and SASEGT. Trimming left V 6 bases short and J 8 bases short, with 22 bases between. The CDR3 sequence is CASSSARVALGEAFF. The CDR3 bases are TGTGCCAGCAGCTCAGCCAGGGTTGCGTTAGGAGAAGCTTTCTTT.

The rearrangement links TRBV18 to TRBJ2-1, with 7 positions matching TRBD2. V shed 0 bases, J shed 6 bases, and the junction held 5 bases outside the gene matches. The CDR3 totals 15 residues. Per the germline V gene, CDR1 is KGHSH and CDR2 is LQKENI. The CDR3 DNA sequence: TGTGCCAGCTCACCACCGAGCGGGGCGGGCAATGAGCAGTTCTTC. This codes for CASSPPSGAGNEQFF.

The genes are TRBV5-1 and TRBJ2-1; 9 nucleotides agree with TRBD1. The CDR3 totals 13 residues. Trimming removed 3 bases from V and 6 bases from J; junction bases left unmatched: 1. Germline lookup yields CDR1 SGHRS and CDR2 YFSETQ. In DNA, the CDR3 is TGCGCCAGCAGCTGGGACAGGGCCAATGAGCAGTTCTTC. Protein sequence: CASSWDRANEQFF.

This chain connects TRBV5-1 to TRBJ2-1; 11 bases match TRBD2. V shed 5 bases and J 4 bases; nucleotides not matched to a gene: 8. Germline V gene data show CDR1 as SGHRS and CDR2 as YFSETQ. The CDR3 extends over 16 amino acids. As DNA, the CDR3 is TGCGCCAGCAGATATAGCGGGGGGGCTTCATACAATGAGCAGTTCTTC. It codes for CASRYSGGASYNEQFF.

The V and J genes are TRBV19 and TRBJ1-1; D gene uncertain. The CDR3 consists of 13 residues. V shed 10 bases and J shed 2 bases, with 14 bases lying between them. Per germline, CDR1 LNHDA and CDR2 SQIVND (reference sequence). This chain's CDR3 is CATTGFLNTEAFF. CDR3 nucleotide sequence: TGTGCCACTACGGGATTTCTAAACACTGAAGCTTTCTTT. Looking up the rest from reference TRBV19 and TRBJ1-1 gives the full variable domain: DGGITQSPKYLFRKEGQNVTLSCEQNLNHDAMYWYRQDPGQGLRLIYYSQIVNDFQKGDIAEGYSVSREKKESFPLTVTSAQKNPTAFYLCATTGFLNTEAFFGQGTRLTVV.

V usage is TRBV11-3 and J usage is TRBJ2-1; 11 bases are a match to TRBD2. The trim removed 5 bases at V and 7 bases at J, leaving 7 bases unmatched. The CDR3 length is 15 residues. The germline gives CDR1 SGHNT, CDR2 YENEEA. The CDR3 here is CASSTASGGFNEQFF. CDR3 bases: TGTGCCAGCAGCACCGCTAGCGGGGGGTTTAATGAGCAGTTCTTC.

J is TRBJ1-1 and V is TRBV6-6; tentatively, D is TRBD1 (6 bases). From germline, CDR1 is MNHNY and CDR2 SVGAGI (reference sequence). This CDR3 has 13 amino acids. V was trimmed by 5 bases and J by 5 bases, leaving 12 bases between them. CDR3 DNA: TGTGCCAGCAGTCTGGGTAGGGGGACTGAAGCTTTCTTT. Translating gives CASSLGRGTEAFF.

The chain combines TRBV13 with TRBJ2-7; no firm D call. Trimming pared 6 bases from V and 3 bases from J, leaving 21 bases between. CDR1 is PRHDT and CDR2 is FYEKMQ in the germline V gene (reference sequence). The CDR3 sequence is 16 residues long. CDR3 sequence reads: CASSKGGRFEYYEQYF. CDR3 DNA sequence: TGTGCCAGCAGTAAAGGCGGTCGATTTGAGTACTACGAGCAGTACTTC. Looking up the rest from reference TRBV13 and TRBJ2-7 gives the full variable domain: AAGVIQSPRHLIKEKRETATLKCYPIPRHDTVYWYQQGPGQDPQFLISFYEKMQSDKGSIPDRFSAQQFSDYHSELNMSSLELGDSALYFCASSKGGRFEYYEQYFGPGTRLTVT.

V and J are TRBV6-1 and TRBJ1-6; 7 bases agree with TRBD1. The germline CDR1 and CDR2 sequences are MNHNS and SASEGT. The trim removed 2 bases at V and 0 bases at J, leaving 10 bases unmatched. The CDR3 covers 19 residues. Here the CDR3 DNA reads TGTGCCAGCAGTGAAAGTGGGGACAGATATAGCTCCTATAATTCACCCCTCCACTTT. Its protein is CASSESGDRYSSYNSPLHF.

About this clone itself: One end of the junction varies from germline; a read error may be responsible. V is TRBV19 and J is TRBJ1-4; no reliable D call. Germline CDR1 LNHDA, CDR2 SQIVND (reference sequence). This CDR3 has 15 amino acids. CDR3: CASSLDMGTSEKLFF. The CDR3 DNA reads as TGTGCCAGTAGTTTAGACATGGGCACGAGTGAAAAACTGTTTTTT. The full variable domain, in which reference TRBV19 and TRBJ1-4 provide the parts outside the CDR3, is DGGITQSPKYLFRKEGQNVTLSCEQNLNHDAMYWYRQDPGQGLRLIYYSQIVNDFQKGDIAEGYSVSREKKESFPLTVTSAQKNPTAFYLCASSLDMGTSEKLFFGSGTQLSVL.